This section outlines one TCR beta chain sequence together with its context. Its specific antigen is unknown. No base-level quality is on record; no much larger clone is a single base apart. These data are taken from a study of T cell changes during pregnancy in multiple sclerosis (dated by TCRdb to about 2019). Context from the whole study: The study examined how the T cell repertoire changed over the course of pregnancy in women with multiple sclerosis.

The library was generated by the immunoSEQ multiplex PCR assay. As stored in TCRdb, this immuneACCESS dataset retains in-frame rearrangements with V and J assigned. A fraction of the clones does not appear; measured against another copy, unresolved V genes explain less than half of the discrepancy, and the remainder lacks a known reason. Across this sample there are approximately 50,000 clones, with roughly 95% seen only once. In total, the top ten clones hold 0.31% of the sample. Taken from cysteine to phenylalanine, the CDR3 has 15 residues. Only the CDR3 DNA stays, 45 bases, in frame from base 1. In the germline V gene, CDR1 corresponds to SGHRS and CDR2 to YFSETQ. V sheds 5 bases and J sheds 0 bases, leaving 14 bases between their ends.

This chain is built from TRBV5-1 and TRBJ1-2; TRBD1 might be the D gene, on 5 matching bases. The sequencing here drew on CD4+ T cells from peripheral blood mononuclear cells, taken in the third trimester of pregnancy. This receptor was obtained from a female donor with multiple sclerosis, enrolled in a pregnancy study. The nucleotide sequence reads TGCGCCAGCAGATTTGACAGTACCACTAACTATGGCTACACCTTC. This codes for CASRFDSTTNYGYTF.